Listed below are T cell receptor beta chains from one sample, sequenced in a study of cytomegalovirus exposure and HLA in healthy donors. Data came from immunoSEQ multiplex PCR; TCRdb stores just in-frame clones and leaves some out. The data show about 200,000 clones, over 9.5% seen once. The sample consisted of PBMCs. The receptors shown here come from a man over 45 in good health and CMV-seropositive. The CDR3 runs from the conserved cysteine through the conserved F or W. Each record gives: V gene, J gene, D gene, clone size, CDR3 protein, CDR3 DNA. The D gene is left open where the match is weak. Size is omitted from some rows. Given values are once, few, many or a class for expanded clones.

v_call: TRBV5-1; j_call: TRBJ2-3; d_call: .; clone_size: .; cdr3_aa: CASSLTDKGTDTQYF; cdr3_nt: TGCGCCAGCAGCTTGACAGATAAAGGCACAGATACGCAGTATTTT
v_call: TRBV19; j_call: TRBJ1-1; d_call: .; clone_size: few; cdr3_aa: CASSMPGRDAFF; cdr3_nt: TGTGCCAGTAGTATGCCGGGGAGGGACGCTTTCTTT
v_call: TRBV11-2; j_call: TRBJ1-2; d_call: .; clone_size: few; cdr3_aa: CASSLGRTPNYGYTF; cdr3_nt: TGTGCCAGCAGCTTAGGACGGACACCTAACTATGGCTACACCTTC
v_call: TRBV6-4; j_call: TRBJ1-4; d_call: .; clone_size: few; cdr3_aa: CASSARTGRANEKLFF; cdr3_nt: TGTGCCAGCAGTGCCCGTACTGGGCGCGCTAATGAAAAACTGTTTTTT
v_call: TRBV7-2; j_call: TRBJ1-3; d_call: .; clone_size: .; cdr3_aa: CASSLDGSSGNTIYF; cdr3_nt: TGTGCCAGCAGCTTAGATGGCAGCTCTGGAAACACCATATATTTT
v_call: TRBV2; j_call: TRBJ1-1; d_call: .; clone_size: few; cdr3_aa: CASSYGQPQEAFF; cdr3_nt: TGTGCCAGCAGTTATGGACAGCCCCAGGAAGCTTTCTTT
v_call: TRBV19; j_call: TRBJ2-2; d_call: .; clone_size: .; cdr3_aa: CASSMFEGVGGELFF; cdr3_nt: TGTGCCAGTAGTATGTTCGAGGGGGTAGGCGGGGAGCTGTTTTTT
v_call: TRBV19; j_call: TRBJ1-1; d_call: .; clone_size: few; cdr3_aa: CASSIRDTEAFF; cdr3_nt: TGTGCCAGTAGTATCAGGGACACTGAAGCTTTCTTT
v_call: TRBV19; j_call: TRBJ2-2; d_call: .; clone_size: .; cdr3_aa: CASSIISGSAGELFF; cdr3_nt: TGTGCCAGTAGTATAATTTCGGGGTCGGCCGGGGAGCTGTTTTTT
v_call: TRBV19; j_call: TRBJ2-5; d_call: .; clone_size: .; cdr3_aa: CASRRGHPLQETQYF; cdr3_nt: TGTGCCAGTAGGAGAGGACATCCCTTACAAGAGACCCAGTACTTC
v_call: TRBV7-9; j_call: TRBJ2-5; d_call: .; clone_size: .; cdr3_aa: CASSYWGTQETQYF; cdr3_nt: TGTGCCAGCAGCTACTGGGGCACCCAAGAGACCCAGTACTTC
v_call: TRBV4-2; j_call: TRBJ2-1; d_call: TRBD1; clone_size: few; cdr3_aa: CASSQEGDRGYNEQFF; cdr3_nt: TGTGCCAGCAGCCAAGAAGGGGACAGGGGCTACAATGAGCAGTTCTTC
v_call: TRBV4-2; j_call: TRBJ2-1; d_call: TRBD2; clone_size: .; cdr3_aa: CASSPRLAVYNEQFF; cdr3_nt: TGTGCCAGCAGCCCCCGACTAGCGGTGTACAATGAGCAGTTCTTC
v_call: TRBV7-7; j_call: TRBJ2-2; d_call: .; clone_size: .; cdr3_aa: CASNSGLNTGELFF; cdr3_nt: TGTGCCAGCAATTCTGGGCTAAACACCGGGGAGCTGTTTTTT
v_call: TRBV11-3; j_call: TRBJ2-1; d_call: TRBD1; clone_size: few; cdr3_aa: CASSLGGQGKYNEQFF; cdr3_nt: TGTGCCAGCAGCTTGGGGGGACAGGGGAAATACAATGAGCAGTTCTTC
v_call: TRBV6-1; j_call: TRBJ2-1; d_call: .; clone_size: .; cdr3_aa: CASSESGFSYNEQFF; cdr3_nt: TGTGCCAGCAGTGAATCAGGTTTTTCCTACAATGAGCAGTTCTTC
v_call: TRBV6-4; j_call: TRBJ2-2; d_call: TRBD2; clone_size: .; cdr3_aa: CASSRGGLDTGELFF; cdr3_nt: TGTGCCAGCAGCCGGGGGGGCCTTGACACCGGGGAGCTGTTTTTT
v_call: TRBV18; j_call: TRBJ1-5; d_call: .; clone_size: .; cdr3_aa: CASSLTADQPQHF; cdr3_nt: TGTGCCAGCTCACTTACCGCGGATCAGCCCCAGCATTTT
v_call: TRBV4-3; j_call: TRBJ1-5; d_call: TRBD1; clone_size: .; cdr3_aa: CASSQGTGLRQPQHF; cdr3_nt: TGCGCCAGCAGCCAGGGGACAGGCCTTCGGCAGCCCCAGCATTTT
v_call: TRBV6-1; j_call: TRBJ1-5; d_call: TRBD1; clone_size: .; cdr3_aa: CAVRDRGSSNQPQHF; cdr3_nt: TGTGCCGTCCGGGACAGAGGATCTAGCAATCAGCCCCAGCATTTT
v_call: TRBV15; j_call: TRBJ1-2; d_call: .; clone_size: few; cdr3_aa: CATSRAPSNYGYTF; cdr3_nt: TGTGCCACCAGCAGGGCCCCATCTAACTATGGCTACACCTTC